This entry lists 21 T cell receptor beta chains sequenced from one sample in a study of T cell responses to AZD1222 COVID-19 vaccine (dated by TCRdb to the early 2020s). This specimen's time point label, interpreted: about 28 days (+/-7) after the second vaccine dose. The library was built by means of the immunoSEQ multiplex PCR assay. TCRdb re-hosts the immuneACCESS table, in-frame sequences only. Its copies lack some clones; in the studies checked, an unresolved V gene accounts for under half of them, and the cause for the rest is not known. The sample table records tens of thousands of clones; approximately 90% of these occur just once. About 28% of the sample is held by the ten biggest clonotypes. The sequences come from peripheral blood, collected 28 days after the second AZD1222 dose. These receptors were collected from an adult who received the AZD1222 COVID-19 vaccine.

This chain links TRBV28 with TRBJ1-6; D is unclear. Germline assignment: CDR1 MDHEN and CDR2 SYDVKM. V was cut by 6 bases and J by 4 bases, with 22 bases left in between. The CDR3 has 18 amino acids. CDR3 sequence: CASRLAGLVGRYNSPLHF. CDR3 sequence (DNA): TGTGCCAGCAGGCTAGCCGGTTTAGTCGGCAGGTATAATTCACCCCTCCACTTT.

The J gene is TRBJ1-1, the V gene TRBV11-3; maybe TRBD1 (6 bases). The ends were cut back, 2 bases at V and 4 bases at J, with 8 bases in the middle. The CDR3 contains 13 residues. Germline V gene data show CDR1 as SGHNT and CDR2 as YENEEA. CDR3 sequence: CASSLKGGTEAFF. The CDR3 coding sequence is TGTGCCAGCAGCTTAAAAGGGGGCACTGAAGCTTTCTTT. Full variable domain (missing parts from reference TRBV11-3 and TRBJ1-1): EAGVVQSPRYKIIEKKQPVAFWCNPISGHNTLYWYLQNLGQGPELLIRYENEEAVDDSQLPKDRFSAERLKGVDSTLKIQPAELGDSAVYLCASSLKGGTEAFFGQGTRLTVV.

The V and J genes are TRBV19 and TRBJ1-2, with TRBD1 matching over 7 bases. The germline V gene has CDR1 LNHDA and CDR2 SQIVND (reference sequence). Trimming cost V 6 bases and J 0 bases; bases outside gene matches: 10. CDR3 size: 16 residues. The CDR3 reads CASSYTRQGANYGYTF. The CDR3 DNA follows: TGTGCCAGTAGCTACACGCGACAGGGAGCTAACTATGGCTACACCTTC.

The gene calls are TRBV9 and TRBJ1-4; TRBD1 might be the D (5 bases). V was clipped by 0 bases and J by 4 bases, with 7 bases between them. Germline loops: CDR1 SGDLS, CDR2 YYNGEE. This CDR3 is 14 amino acids long. CDR3 in DNA: TGTGCCAGCAGCGTAGGAGGGGTTAATGAAAAACTGTTTTTT. This codes for CASSVGGVNEKLFF.

This chain joins TRBV6-6 and TRBJ1-2, with D tentatively TRBD1 (6 bases). The ends were cut back, 5 bases at V and 5 bases at J, with 12 bases in the middle. The CDR3 length is 13 residues. The germline CDR1 and CDR2 sequences are MNHNY and SVGAGI (reference sequence). This CDR3 reads CASSRGTKYGYTF. The CDR3 bases are TGTGCCAGCAGTCGCGGGACAAAATATGGCTACACCTTC.

The chain is built from TRBV11-3 and TRBJ2-2; tentatively, D is TRBD1 (5 bases). Germline-derived CDR1 and CDR2 are SGHNT and YENEEA. The CDR3 sequence is 15 residues long. V gave up 3 bases and J gave up 4 bases, with 12 bases separating them. CDR3 residues: CASSLDTFGTGELFF. CDR3 nucleotides: TGTGCCAGCAGCTTGGACACATTCGGCACCGGGGAGCTGTTTTTT.

The rearrangement joins TRBV28 to TRBJ1-5; TRBD1 might be the D (6 bases). The CDR3 runs 13 residues. V was shortened by 6 bases and J by 7 bases, with 13 bases between the two germline ends. Germline V gene lookup returns CDR1 MDHEN and CDR2 SYDVKM. CDR3 protein: CASRNRVEQPQHF. The CDR3 DNA follows: TGTGCCAGCAGGAACAGGGTTGAGCAGCCCCAGCATTTT.

The rearrangement links TRBV7-9 to TRBJ1-1, with 7 bases that match TRBD1. The CDR3 extends over 14 amino acids. J was trimmed by 4 bases and V by 3 bases; bases with no gene match: 5. Germline V gene data show CDR1 as SEHNR and CDR2 as FQNEAQ (reference sequence). CDR3 in amino acids: CASSFTGVGTEAFF. CDR3 sequence (DNA): TGTGCCAGCAGCTTTACAGGGGTTGGCACTGAAGCTTTCTTT.

This clone was seen a few times. CDR3 loop: CAIRGEGDTEAFF. CDR3 nucleotide sequence: TGTGCCATCAGGGGGGAGGGGGACACTGAAGCTTTCTTT. The V and J genes are TRBV10-3 and TRBJ1-1; a weak D match, TRBD1 (6 bases). V was clipped by 6 bases and J by 3 bases, with 11 bases between them. The germline V gene encodes CDR1 ENHRY and CDR2 SYGVKD. There are 13 residues in the CDR3.

This clone was seen only a few times. J is TRBJ2-6 and V is TRBV7-9; 8 bases are shared with TRBD2. The CDR3 spans 14 residues. With 11 bases clipped from V and 2 bases from J, the junction kept 5 bases outside the gene matches. Germline CDR1 reads SEHNR; CDR2 reads FQNEAQ (reference sequence). The CDR3 loop is CAPGTSTGANVLTF. DNA of the CDR3: TGTGCCCCGGGGACTAGTACTGGGGCCAACGTCCTGACTTTC.

The J gene is TRBJ2-2, the V gene TRBV5-8, with D possibly TRBD2 on 6 matching bases. Germline V CDR1 and CDR2: SGHTS, YDEGEE. This CDR3 spans 16 amino acids. Trimming removed 4 bases from V and 5 bases from J, with 18 bases in between. The DNA for the CDR3 is TGTGCCAGCAGCCCGCGGGATATATCCCTGACCGGGGAGCTGTTTTTT. This codes for CASSPRDISLTGELFF.

The V call is TRBV7-9, the J call TRBJ1-2; D may be TRBD1 (5 bases). The germline V gene has CDR1 SEHNR and CDR2 FQNEAQ (reference sequence). V was cut by 1 base and J by 2 bases, with 11 bases left in between. This CDR3 has 15 residues. The CDR3 DNA is TGTGCCAGCAGCTTAGATCTGGGGGAGAACTATGGCTACACCTTC. It codes for CASSLDLGENYGYTF.

The chain is built from TRBV28 and TRBJ1-4, with D perhaps TRBD1 (6 bases). Trimming pared 5 bases from V and 7 bases from J, leaving 20 bases between. The CDR3 runs to 16 residues. Germline V gene lookup returns CDR1 MDHEN and CDR2 SYDVKM. The CDR3 is CASSPPPGGAGEKLFF. The CDR3 DNA reads as TGTGCCAGCAGTCCCCCCCCGGGGGGCGCGGGTGAAAAACTGTTTTTT.

J is TRBJ2-4 and V is TRBV28; tentative D call: TRBD1 (5 bases). CDR1 and CDR2 from the germline V gene are MDHEN and SYDVKM. This CDR3 has 15 amino acids. The V end lost 3 bases, the J end lost 0 bases, and 9 bases lay between the germline ends. The CDR3 reads CASSFLTGAKNIQYF. DNA of the CDR3: TGTGCCAGCAGTTTCCTTACAGGAGCCAAAAACATTCAGTACTTC.

There are a few counts of this clone. The gene calls are TRBV10-3 and TRBJ1-3; D not certain. This CDR3 has 14 amino acids. In germline, CDR1 is ENHRY, CDR2 SYGVKD. The V gene lost 7 bases and the J gene lost 1 base, with 11 bases spanning the gap. The CDR3 reads CAIKAGGSGNTIYF. Written as DNA, the CDR3 is TGTGCCATCAAAGCGGGCGGATCTGGAAACACCATATATTTT.

The chain has TRBV4-3 and TRBJ2-3, with 8 bases aligning to TRBD2. The CDR3 is 17 residues long. Germline V gene lookup returns CDR1 LGHNA and CDR2 YSLEER. V dropped 1 base and J dropped 3; count of bases not matched to a gene: 9. The CDR3: CASSQAPPGGSTDTQYF. CDR3 DNA: TGCGCCAGCAGCCAAGCCCCCCCGGGGGGGAGTACAGATACGCAGTATTTT.

This clone appeared a few times. This rearrangement joins TRBV27 to TRBJ2-1; TRBD2 matches at 12 bases. The CDR3 is 16 amino acids. Germline V gene sequence: CDR1 MNHEY, CDR2 SMNVEV (reference sequence). Trimming at V came to 8 bases and at J to 9 bases, leaving 14 bases not matched to a gene. The CDR3 sequence is CASGRLGLAGNVEQFF. The CDR3 DNA reads TGTGCCAGCGGAAGACTCGGACTAGCGGGAAACGTTGAGCAGTTCTTC.

The chain is built from TRBV7-9 and TRBJ2-7; 10 bases map to TRBD1. Germline assignment: CDR1 SEHNR and CDR2 FQNEAQ (reference sequence). This CDR3 has 14 residues. V lost 5 bases, J lost 4 bases, and 5 bases stayed unmatched. In DNA, the CDR3 is TGTGCCAGCAGCGTCCGGGACAGGGGTTACGAGCAGTACTTC. Translating gives CASSVRDRGYEQYF.

The chain recombines TRBV5-1 with TRBJ2-1; the match to TRBD2 covers 16 bases. Trimming at V came to 4 bases and at J to 4 bases, leaving 8 bases not matched to a gene. Per germline, CDR1 SGHRS and CDR2 YFSETQ. The CDR3 extends over 18 amino acids. The chain's CDR3 is CASSHNPGLAGGYNEQFF. CDR3 DNA: TGCGCCAGCAGCCATAATCCGGGACTAGCGGGGGGGTACAATGAGCAGTTCTTC.

The chain is built from TRBV28 and TRBJ2-5, with D perhaps TRBD1 or TRBD2 (6 bases each). The germline V gene has CDR1 MDHEN and CDR2 SYDVKM. V lost 5 bases and J 3 bases, leaving 13 bases between the germline ends. The CDR3 length is 14 residues. As DNA, the CDR3 is TGTGCCAGCAGTCCAAAGGGGGGCGAAGAGACCCAGTACTTC. Translating it yields CASSPKGGEETQYF.

V gene TRBV5-1 combines with J gene TRBJ1-1; TRBD1 agrees at 7 bases. The J segment lost 2 bases and the V segment lost 4 bases, leaving 5 bases of the junction unmatched. The CDR3 runs to 14 residues. Germline values: CDR1 SGHRS, CDR2 YFSETQ. The CDR3, as DNA: TGCGCCAGCAGCCTAAGACAGGGAAACACTGAAGCTTTCTTT. It specifies CASSLRQGNTEAFF.